The 29 T cell receptor beta chains reported below all come from one sample, sequenced in a study of shared clonotypes between healthy human individuals (dated by TCRdb to 2020 to 2022). Libraries were made using the immunoSEQ multiplex PCR assay. TCRdb obtained this table from immuneACCESS and retained in-frame rearrangements with V and J assigned. These tables miss some clones; where compared with another copy, unresolved V genes account for less than half of the shortfall, and the remainder is unexplained. The sample includes about 660,000 clones, with around 67% observed a single time. Jointly, the top ten make up approximately 1.6% of the sample. Sequenced input: memory CD4+ T cells sorted from blood. Reading the label with the study, this specimen's cell subset or site is: CD45RA-negative fraction. All receptors derive from a woman younger than 45 in good health.

The chain joins TRBV5-1 to TRBJ2-5; D may be TRBD1 or TRBD2 (5 bases each). V shed 2 bases and J shed 4 bases, with 18 bases lying between them. The CDR3 length is 16 residues. Germline V gene lookup returns CDR1 SGHRS and CDR2 YFSETQ. The CDR3 nucleotides read TGCGCCAGCAGCTTTGGTTCGCTGGGGGTGGTAGAGACCCAGTACTTC. Encoded protein: CASSFGSLGVVETQYF.

The chain links TRBV29-1 to TRBJ1-1; D gene uncertain. The V and J ends lost 5 bases and 1 base respectively, with 5 bases between them. Germline-derived CDR1 and CDR2 are SQVTM and ANQGSEA. This CDR3 is 11 amino acids long. The CDR3 spells CSVQQNTEAFF. CDR3 nucleotide sequence: TGCAGCGTTCAACAGAACACTGAAGCTTTCTTT.

V and J are TRBV27 and TRBJ1-3; D gene ambiguous. The length of the CDR3 is 14 residues. V was shortened by 5 bases and J by 0 bases, with 8 bases between the two germline ends. Germline CDR1 and CDR2: MNHEY and SMNVEV (reference sequence). The CDR3 loop is CASSTRSSGNTIYF. DNA for the CDR3: TGTGCCAGCAGTACTAGGAGCTCTGGAAACACCATATATTTT.

This clone has only a few counts. The chain is built from TRBV2 and TRBJ2-7, with D perhaps TRBD1 (6 bases). CDR3 size: 15 residues. CDR1 is SNHLY, CDR2 FYNNEI, per germline. The V end was cut by 2 bases, the J end by 3 bases, with 14 bases between. CDR3 sequence (DNA): TGTGCCAGCAGTGAACCCGGGACAAACCTCTACGAGCAGTACTTC. This encodes CASSEPGTNLYEQYF. Together with reference TRBV2 and TRBJ2-7, the CDR3 gives the full variable domain: EPEVTQTPSHQVTQMGQEVILRCVPISNHLYFYWYRQILGQKVEFLVSFYNNEISEKSEIFDDQFSVERPDGSNFTLKIRSTKLEDSAMYFCASSEPGTNLYEQYFGPGTRLTVT.

The CDR3 loop reads CASSQPMTGRGGAFF. The DNA of the CDR3 is TGCGCCAGCAGCCAACCTATGACAGGGCGCGGAGGAGCTTTCTTT. The rearrangement uses TRBV4-1 and TRBJ1-1, with 7 positions matching TRBD1. V lost 2 bases and J lost 10; bases outside the gene matches: 13. This CDR3 has 15 amino acids. Germline loops: CDR1 MGHRA, CDR2 YSYEKL.

This clone was observed a handful of times. The chain joins TRBV6-1 to TRBJ2-7; D gene ambiguous. The V gene's germline CDR1 is MNHNS and CDR2 SASEGT. This CDR3 has 11 residues. V gave up 4 bases and J gave up 7 bases, with 8 bases separating them. The CDR3 sequence is CASSANPEQYF. Here the CDR3 DNA reads TGTGCCAGCAGTGCCAATCCGGAGCAGTACTTC.

Turning to this clone: Germline is not matched at one junction end, which may reflect a read error. This chain uses TRBV5-8 with TRBJ2-7; D possibly corresponds to TRBD1 (5 bases). The CDR3 is 11 amino acids. Per the germline V gene, CDR1 is SGHTS and CDR2 is YDEGEE. In DNA form, the CDR3 reads TGCGCCAGCAGGGATAACTACGAGCAGTACTTC. Protein: CASRDNYEQYF.

The CDR3, as DNA: TGTGCCAGCAGCCTACCGATATACCGGGACCCATATAAACCGGACTATGGCTACACCTTC. Protein product: CASSLPIYRDPYKPDYGYTF. This chain links TRBV5-4 with TRBJ1-2; D possibly corresponds to TRBD1 (5 bases). Germline CDR1 and CDR2: SGHNT and YYREEE (reference sequence). The CDR3 has 20 amino acids. Trimming took off 4 bases at V and 3 bases at J, with 31 bases between the two ends.

This clone has more than one count but fewer than ten. This chain uses TRBV11-3 with TRBJ2-3; TRBD2 is a possible D gene (6 bases). V lost 5 bases, J lost 5 bases, and 8 bases lay in between. The germline V gene encodes CDR1 SGHNT and CDR2 YENEEA. This CDR3 is built from 12 residues. For the CDR3, the DNA is TGTGCCAGCAGCCGGGAGAGAGATACGCAGTATTTT. Its protein product is CASSRERDTQYF.

The chain employs TRBV5-1 and TRBJ1-4; D remains ambiguous. Germline CDR1 and CDR2: SGHRS and YFSETQ. The CDR3 runs 15 residues. V was clipped by 1 base and J by 4 bases, with 11 bases between them. As DNA, the CDR3 is TGCGCCAGCAGCTTGACCGGGCCCCGTAATGAAAAACTGTTTTTT. It codes for CASSLTGPRNEKLFF.

The chain joins TRBV4-2 to TRBJ1-5, with TRBD1 matching over 7 bases. The germline CDR1 and CDR2 sequences are LGHNA and YNFKEQ. The trim removed 0 bases at V and 5 bases at J, leaving 4 bases unmatched. The CDR3 runs 15 residues. CDR3 amino acids: CASSQEWTGDQPQHF. In DNA, the CDR3 is TGTGCCAGCAGCCAAGAATGGACAGGCGATCAGCCCCAGCATTTT.

The chain joins TRBV6-1 to TRBJ2-7; 7 nucleotides agree with TRBD1. The length of the CDR3 is 13 residues. CDR1 is MNHNS and CDR2 is SASEGT in the germline V gene. V lost 7 bases and J lost 5; bases outside the gene matches: 8. CDR3 coding DNA: TGTGCCAGCAATGACAGGGTCGGCCACGAGCAGTACTTC. This encodes CASNDRVGHEQYF.

The rearrangement joins TRBV29-1 to TRBJ2-1; D is unclear. CDR1 and CDR2 from the germline V gene are SQVTM and ANQGSEA. V lost 7 bases to trimming and J lost 6 bases, with 19 bases between them. The CDR3 runs 14 residues. CDR3 residues: CSAVRDLGGNEQFF. The CDR3 bases are TGCAGCGCCGTGCGAGATCTGGGTGGCAATGAGCAGTTCTTC.

The chain links TRBV9 to TRBJ1-1; 9 nucleotides align to TRBD1. Germline V gene sequence: CDR1 SGDLS, CDR2 YYNGEE. This CDR3 is 14 amino acids long. V was clipped by 3 bases and J by 6 bases; unmatched bases: 6. CDR3 sequence reads: CASSARQGGAEAFF. The CDR3 bases are TGTGCCAGCAGCGCCCGACAGGGGGGGGCTGAAGCTTTCTTT.

This clone was observed a few times. The genes are TRBV5-1 and TRBJ1-1, with TRBD1 as a possible D gene (6 bases). The CDR3 spans 16 residues. Germline V gives CDR1 SGHRS, CDR2 YFSETQ. The V end was cut by 3 bases, the J end by 5 bases, with 20 bases between. The CDR3 loop is CASSYAGAVGETEAFF. Here the CDR3 DNA reads TGCGCCAGCAGCTACGCAGGGGCGGTCGGGGAGACTGAAGCTTTCTTT.

Ten or more counts support this clone. The chain uses TRBV10-1 and TRBJ1-2; the D gene is possibly TRBD1 (6 bases). V lost 4 bases to trimming and J lost 4 bases, with 10 bases between them. CDR1 is WNHNN, CDR2 SYGVQD, per germline (reference sequence). This CDR3 region has 13 residues. Here the CDR3 reads CASSAQGPYGYTF. The CDR3 nucleotides are TGCGCCAGCAGTGCACAGGGACCCTATGGCTACACCTTC.

The chain recombines TRBV28 with TRBJ2-7, with D possibly TRBD1 on 5 matching bases. Trimming pared 6 bases from V and 6 bases from J, leaving 18 bases between. Germline CDR1 is MDHEN and CDR2 is SYDVKM. The CDR3 has 14 amino acids. CDR3 protein: CASSPALTDSEQYF. CDR3 DNA: TGTGCCAGCAGCCCCGCGTTGACCGACAGCGAGCAGTACTTC.

This chain links TRBV7-6 with TRBJ2-7; 9 bases fit TRBD1. V lost 6 bases to trimming and J lost 5 bases; unmatched junction nucleotides: 8. Germline V gene sequence: CDR1 SGHVS, CDR2 FNYEAQ. The CDR3 length is 14 residues. CDR3 nucleotide sequence: TGTGCCAGCAGTTCACAGGGGGCTGTCGACGAGCAGTACTTC. Amino acid sequence: CASSSQGAVDEQYF.

Here the CDR3 reads CASTRTATSTEQYF. DNA of the CDR3: TGTGCCAGCACCAGAACCGCGACTAGTACCGAGCAGTACTTC. The rearrangement links TRBV27 to TRBJ2-7; D is possibly TRBD2 (6 bases). The CDR3 has 14 amino acids. Trimming took off 7 bases at V and 6 bases at J, with 19 bases between the two ends. Germline V gives CDR1 MNHEY, CDR2 SMNVEV (reference sequence).

The J gene is TRBJ1-5, the V gene TRBV19; TRBD1 matches at 8 bases. Germline CDR1 reads LNHDA; CDR2 reads SQIVND (reference sequence). The CDR3 is 15 amino acids. The junction had 6 bases not matched to a gene; V was cut back by 6 bases and J by 2 bases. The CDR3 is CASRPGGLGNQPQHF. The CDR3 DNA is TGTGCCAGTAGACCAGGGGGCCTGGGCAATCAGCCCCAGCATTTT.

Comment on this clone: The sample contains more than one DNA sequence encoding this CDR3. The rearrangement links TRBV7-2 to TRBJ2-1; a possible D gene is TRBD2 (6 bases). The germline gives CDR1 SGHTA, CDR2 FQGNSA. V dropped 5 bases and J dropped 5 bases, with 10 bases sitting between them. This CDR3 has 13 amino acids. The CDR3 nucleotides are TGTGCCAGCAGCACACAGCGGGACAATGAGCAGTTCTTC. This gives the protein CASSTQRDNEQFF.

The chain employs TRBV28 and TRBJ1-2; possibly TRBD1 for D (6 bases). Germline V CDR1 and CDR2: MDHEN, SYDVKM. The CDR3 runs 13 residues. The V gene lost 2 bases and the J gene lost 4 bases, with 8 bases spanning the gap. The CDR3 sequence is CASSLQGIYGYTF. In nucleotides, the CDR3 is TGTGCCAGCAGTTTACAGGGGATCTATGGCTACACCTTC.

The rearrangement uses TRBV27 and TRBJ2-1, with 8 bases aligning to TRBD2. This CDR3 contains 15 residues. Looked up from germline, CDR1 is MNHEY and CDR2 is SMNVEV (reference sequence). Germline trimming cut 6 bases from V and 2 bases from J; bases unmatched to any gene: 6. In nucleotides, the CDR3 is TGTGCCAGCAGCCCTAGCGGGCCGGCCTACAATGAGCAGTTCTTC. As protein: CASSPSGPAYNEQFF.

CDR3 sequence (DNA): TGTGCCAGCAGCAAAGCGCTTTCGGTATTCCATGAGCAGTTCTTC. Its protein is CASSKALSVFHEQFF. The chain has TRBV21-1 and TRBJ2-1; TRBD2, the table's D call, was not compared with the DNA. TRBV21-1 corresponds to a pseudogene. The CDR3 covers 15 residues.

This sequence joins TRBV19 and TRBJ2-6; D is undetermined. This CDR3 contains 15 residues. Trimming took off 3 bases at V and 3 bases at J, with 9 bases between the two ends. The V gene's germline CDR1 is LNHDA and CDR2 SQIVND (reference sequence). CDR3 sequence (DNA): TGTGCCAGTAGTATTGGGCCAATTGGGGCCAACGTCCTGACTTTC. Encoded protein: CASSIGPIGANVLTF.

A note on this clone: The sample carries other DNA sequences with the same CDR3. The rearrangement uses TRBV5-1 and TRBJ2-2; TRBD1 aligns across 7 bases. Germline CDR1 is SGHRS and CDR2 is YFSETQ. The length of the CDR3 is 15 residues. With V trimmed by 1 base and J by 1 base, 1 base remained unmatched. The CDR3 sequence: CASSLRTGNTGELFF. In DNA, the CDR3 is TGCGCCAGCAGCTTGAGGACAGGGAACACCGGGGAGCTGTTTTTT.

This chain uses TRBV7-2 with TRBJ1-2, with a weak D call TRBD1 (5 bases). V was cut by 1 base and J by 8 bases, with 11 bases left in between. Looked up from germline, CDR1 is SGHTA and CDR2 is FQGNSA. The CDR3 is 13 amino acids. This CDR3 reads CASSLEQGTGYTF. The CDR3 DNA reads as TGTGCCAGCAGCTTAGAGCAGGGAACCGGCTACACCTTC.

The chain couples TRBV7-6 to TRBJ2-7; TRBD1 agrees at 8 bases. V was pared by 1 base and J by 4 bases, with 3 bases of the junction left unmatched. The CDR3 totals 14 residues. The germline gives CDR1 SGHVS, CDR2 FNYEAQ. In nucleotides, the CDR3 is TGTGCCAGCAGCTTAGGGACAGGGAAGTACGAGCAGTACTTC. It is translated as CASSLGTGKYEQYF.

The chain employs TRBV2 and TRBJ2-5; no clear D gene. V lost 6 bases and J 5 bases, leaving 13 bases between the germline ends. In germline, CDR1 is SNHLY, CDR2 FYNNEI. This CDR3 spans 13 amino acids. The CDR3 sequence: CASRDDRAETQYF. The CDR3 coding sequence is TGTGCCAGCAGGGACGACCGAGCGGAGACCCAGTACTTC. Full variable domain (rest looked up from reference TRBV2 and TRBJ2-5): EPEVTQTPSHQVTQMGQEVILRCVPISNHLYFYWYRQILGQKVEFLVSFYNNEISEKSEIFDDQFSVERPDGSNFTLKIRSTKLEDSAMYFCASRDDRAETQYFGPGTRLLVL.